One and the same sample provided the 24 T cell receptor beta chains below, sequenced in a study of CD8+ T cells in alopecia areata. Extraction and reverse transcription of RNA yielded cDNA as the sequencing template. The repertoire was sequenced with immunoSEQ multiplex PCR; TCRdb's copy has only in-frame clones and lacks some. The sample has 65,000 to 95,000 clones, about 51% seen once. The sample taken for sequencing was NKG2D-high CD8+ T cells sorted from blood. These receptors were collected from a human donor with alopecia areata.

The rearrangement uses TRBV6-5 and TRBJ1-1; D remains ambiguous. The V end was cut by 0 bases, the J end by 0 bases, with 8 bases between. CDR3 length: 15 residues. Per the germline V gene, CDR1 is MNHEY and CDR2 is SVGAGI. The CDR3 DNA reads TGTGCCAGCAGTTACTCGACATTTTTGAACACTGAAGCTTTCTTT. Residues: CASSYSTFLNTEAFF.

This clone was seen a few times. The chain carries TRBV2 and TRBJ2-2, with 8 bases that match TRBD1. This CDR3 contains 16 residues. Trimming took 4 bases from V and 3 from J; bases not matched to a gene: 7. Germline lookup yields CDR1 SNHLY and CDR2 FYNNEI. CDR3 region: CASSVTGTGDTGELFF. CDR3 nucleotides: TGTGCCAGCAGTGTAACCGGGACAGGAGACACCGGGGAGCTGTTTTTT.

In DNA, the CDR3 is TGCGCCAGCAGCCAAGATCCAGGGGCCACAGAGACCCAGTACTTC. It codes for CASSQDPGATETQYF. This chain links TRBV4-1 with TRBJ2-5, with a tentative D call TRBD1 (6 bases). The CDR3 contains 15 residues. V was clipped by 0 bases and J by 4 bases, with 12 bases between them. Germline V lookup: CDR1 MGHRA, CDR2 YSYEKL.

This clone was recorded once. CDR3 sequence (DNA): TGTGCCACCAGCACTAGCGGACCTTTAGATGAGCAGTTCTTC. Translating it yields CATSTSGPLDEQFF. The chain carries TRBV2 and TRBJ2-1; 8 bases agree with TRBD2. The germline V gene encodes CDR1 SNHLY and CDR2 FYNNEI. V gave up 10 bases and J gave up 8 bases; unmatched junction bases: 13. The CDR3 contains 14 residues.

The chain links TRBV5-6 to TRBJ2-7; D is uncertain. CDR1 is SGHDT and CDR2 is YYEEEE in the germline V gene. V lost 4 bases and J 3 bases, leaving 11 bases between the germline ends. This CDR3 has 13 amino acids. The CDR3: CASSPTSNYEQYF. The CDR3 DNA sequence: TGTGCCAGCAGCCCTACGAGCAACTACGAGCAGTACTTC. Looking up the rest from reference TRBV5-6 and TRBJ2-7 gives the full variable domain: DAGVTQSPTHLIKTRGQQVTLRCSPKSGHDTVSWYQQALGQGPQFIFQYYEEEERQRGNFPDRFSGHQFPNYSSELNVNALLLGDSALYLCASSPTSNYEQYFGPGTRLTVT.

There are a few counts of this clone. This rearrangement joins TRBV9 to TRBJ1-2; 11 bases line up with TRBD1. The germline V gene encodes CDR1 SGDLS and CDR2 YYNGEE. Trimming took 3 bases from V and 3 from J; bases not matched to a gene: 7. The CDR3 sequence is 16 residues long. CDR3 region: CASSGTGGEAHYGYTF. For the CDR3, the DNA is TGTGCCAGCAGCGGGACAGGGGGCGAGGCCCACTATGGCTACACCTTC.

This clone was found a few times. CDR3 in amino acids: CASSALSYDKNIQYF. The DNA of the CDR3 is TGTGCCAGCAGCGCACTAAGCTATGATAAAAACATTCAGTACTTC. The rearrangement links TRBV28 to TRBJ2-4; D is undetermined. Between the trimmed V and J ends, which lost 6 bases and 4 bases, there was a span of 16 bases. There are 15 residues in the CDR3. Looked up from germline, CDR1 is MDHEN and CDR2 is SYDVKM.

This chain connects TRBV9 to TRBJ1-1, with D unresolved. This CDR3 contains 15 residues. CDR1 and CDR2 from the germline V gene are SGDLS and YYNGEE. V was cut by 4 bases and J by 0 bases, with 13 bases left in between. For the CDR3, the DNA is TGTGCCAGCAGCCCCGAACCCTATTTGAACACTGAAGCTTTCTTT. Translating it yields CASSPEPYLNTEAFF.

The J gene is TRBJ1-2, the V gene TRBV5-4, with D unresolved. The length of the CDR3 is 11 residues. The V gene lost 8 bases and the J gene lost 2 bases, with 7 bases spanning the gap. CDR1 is SGHNT, CDR2 YYREEE, per germline (reference sequence). CDR3 in DNA: TGTGCCAGTGGAGAGAACTATGGCTACACCTTC. This gives the protein CASGENYGYTF.

Points on this clone: The same CDR3 also results from other DNA sequences found in this sample. This rearrangement joins TRBV29-1 to TRBJ1-1; no clear D. This CDR3 is 13 amino acids long. Trimming pared 2 bases from V and 0 bases from J, leaving 7 bases between. Germline V gene lookup returns CDR1 SQVTM and CDR2 ANQGSEA. CDR3 residues: CSVERAMNTEAFF. Written as DNA, the CDR3 is TGCAGCGTTGAACGGGCCATGAACACTGAAGCTTTCTTT.

The rearrangement links TRBV28 to TRBJ2-7; the D gene is possibly TRBD2 (5 bases). CDR1 is MDHEN and CDR2 is SYDVKM in the germline V gene. The length of the CDR3 is 15 residues. The V gene lost 5 bases and the J gene lost 2 bases, with 16 bases spanning the gap. CDR3 region: CASSNPGSYPYEQYF. CDR3 coding DNA: TGTGCCAGCAGTAACCCGGGGTCGTACCCCTACGAGCAGTACTTC.

The chain is built from TRBV9 and TRBJ2-4, with 10 positions matching TRBD2. The CDR3 covers 16 residues. With 0 bases clipped from V and 2 bases from J, the junction kept 2 bases outside the gene matches. Germline V gene data show CDR1 as SGDLS and CDR2 as YYNGEE. This CDR3 reads CASSVELAGPKNIQYF. CDR3 sequence (DNA): TGTGCCAGCAGCGTAGAACTAGCGGGACCCAAAAACATTCAGTACTTC. Full variable domain (rest looked up from reference TRBV9 and TRBJ2-4): DSGVTQTPKHLITATGQRVTLRCSPRSGDLSVYWYQQSLDQGLQFLIQYYNGEERAKGNILERFSAQQFPDLHSELNLSSLELGDSALYFCASSVELAGPKNIQYFGAGTRLSVL.

Comment on this clone: The same CDR3 also results from other DNA sequences found in this sample. This CDR3 reads CSVDGGMNTEAFF. The CDR3 nucleotides are TGCAGCGTTGATGGGGGGATGAACACTGAAGCTTTCTTT. The chain combines TRBV29-1 with TRBJ1-1; a weak D match, TRBD1 (5 bases). This CDR3 is built from 13 residues. Per germline, CDR1 SQVTM and CDR2 ANQGSEA. The V and J ends lost 3 bases and 0 bases respectively, with 8 bases between them.

This clone was observed a single time. The chain is built from TRBV6-5 and TRBJ1-3; D is undetermined. CDR3 length: 13 residues. Germline V CDR1 and CDR2: MNHEY, SVGAGI. The germline V and J ends were trimmed by 2 bases and 2 bases, with 4 bases remaining between them. The CDR3 is CASSYSTGNTIYF. Here the CDR3 DNA reads TGTGCCAGCAGTTACAGTACTGGAAACACCATATATTTT.

This clone occurred a few times. CDR3 in amino acids: CASSLWGLEGPDEKLFF. The CDR3 DNA reads TGTGCCAGCAGCTTATGGGGGCTCGAGGGTCCGGATGAAAAACTGTTTTTT. The V gene is TRBV5-6, the J gene TRBJ1-4, with D tentatively TRBD1 (6 bases). Germline loops: CDR1 SGHDT, CDR2 YYEEEE. The CDR3 extends over 17 amino acids. The ends were cut back, 2 bases at V and 6 bases at J, with 20 bases in the middle.

This clone was picked up a small number of times. The chain uses TRBV7-9 and TRBJ2-5; D not certain. V gave up 8 bases and J gave up 4 bases, with 14 bases separating them. The CDR3 has 13 amino acids. Germline V gives CDR1 SEHNR, CDR2 FQNEAQ (reference sequence). CDR3 sequence (DNA): TGTGCCAGCCGGCAGGTCCCATCAGAGACCCAGTACTTC. Residues: CASRQVPSETQYF.

The chain uses TRBV27 and TRBJ2-7; D is possibly TRBD2 (6 bases). Germline CDR1 and CDR2: MNHEY and SMNVEV (reference sequence). Deletions cut 5 bases from V and 2 bases from J, with 10 bases between. The CDR3 loop spans 13 amino acids. CDR3 region: CASSRRGTYEQYF. DNA of the CDR3: TGTGCCAGCAGTCGCCGGGGGACCTACGAGCAGTACTTC.

Only a few counts were recorded for this clone. The CDR3: CASSTGAREQYF. In DNA form, the CDR3 reads TGTGCCAGTAGCACAGGGGCTCGGGAGCAGTACTTC. V gene TRBV19 combines with J gene TRBJ2-7; 7 bases are shared with TRBD1. Germline-derived CDR1 and CDR2 are LNHDA and SQIVND (reference sequence). The CDR3 contains 12 residues. The junction had 6 bases not matched to a gene; V was cut back by 6 bases and J by 7 bases.

In this sample, this clone turned up a few times. Other DNA sequences of this sample code for an identical CDR3. The chain has TRBV30 and TRBJ1-1; D unresolved. Trimming left V 0 bases short and J 0 bases short, with 5 bases between. Germline values: CDR1 GTSNPN, CDR2 SVGIG (reference sequence). The CDR3 runs to 13 residues. DNA of the CDR3: TGTGCCTGGAGTGTAGCGGTGAACACTGAAGCTTTCTTT. It translates to CAWSVAVNTEAFF.

This rearrangement joins TRBV13 to TRBJ2-5; 7 bases line up with TRBD2. This CDR3 region has 13 residues. V was pared by 5 bases and J by 11 bases, with 11 bases of the junction left unmatched. CDR1 and CDR2 from the germline V gene are PRHDT and FYEKMQ (reference sequence). CDR3: CASSLADLSTQYF. CDR3 DNA sequence: TGTGCCAGCAGCCTAGCGGACCTAAGCACGCAGTACTTC.

This clone appeared a few times. The chain links TRBV14 to TRBJ2-1; TRBD1 matches 8 bases. With V trimmed by 2 bases and J by 7 bases, 7 bases remained unmatched. The CDR3 has 15 residues. Germline CDR1 and CDR2: SGHDN and FVKESK. The CDR3 loop is CASSQRTGFRNEQFF. The CDR3 DNA sequence: TGTGCCAGCAGCCAACGGACAGGGTTTAGGAATGAGCAGTTCTTC.

This chain uses TRBV9 with TRBJ1-6, with D maybe TRBD1 (6 bases). V dropped 3 bases and J dropped 11 bases, with 15 bases sitting between them. This CDR3 comprises 14 residues. Germline-derived CDR1 and CDR2 are SGDLS and YYNGEE. CDR3 DNA sequence: TGTGCCAGCAGCGGTACAGGGTTAACGACACCCCTCCACTTT. It translates to CASSGTGLTTPLHF.

This clone was detected a few times. This chain joins TRBV4-1 and TRBJ2-1; D perhaps matches TRBD2 (5 bases). The germline V gene has CDR1 MGHRA and CDR2 YSYEKL. This CDR3 has 14 residues. Trimming shortened V by 3 bases and J by 3 bases, and 9 bases separated the two germline ends. As DNA, the CDR3 is TGCGCCAGCAGCCACCCCGAGGGCTACAATGAGCAGTTCTTC. Translating gives CASSHPEGYNEQFF.

This clone was detected only a few times. V usage is TRBV7-9 and J usage is TRBJ2-1; D perhaps matches TRBD2 (6 bases). The CDR3 runs 14 residues. Germline V gene data show CDR1 as SEHNR and CDR2 as FQNEAQ (reference sequence). V lost 5 bases and J 6 bases, leaving 14 bases between the germline ends. DNA for the CDR3: TGTGCCAGCAGCGCCGTTGGGACTGGCAATGAGCAGTTCTTC. Translated, it gives CASSAVGTGNEQFF.